This passage covers 15 T cell receptor beta chains from one sample sequenced in a study of CD8 T cells in Susac syndrome. Reverse transcription of about 0.5 to 1 ug RNA used random hexamers. One entry per CDR3 protein results from TCRdb running MiXCR on the immunoSEQ multiplex PCR reads. The repertoire has fewer than 80,000 distinct CDR3 sequences, around 95% of them found once; the top ten carry about 0.6%. The sample consisted of CD8+ T cells from PBMCs. The source of these receptors is a human donor with multiple sclerosis.

The chain uses TRBV6-5 and TRBJ1-4, with D maybe TRBD1 (5 bases). V was trimmed by 0 bases and J by 5 bases, leaving 10 bases between them. This CDR3 comprises 15 residues. Germline V gene data show CDR1 as MNHEY and CDR2 as SVGAGI. The CDR3: CASSYSGQPNEKLFF. CDR3 sequence (DNA): TGTGCCAGCAGTTACTCCGGACAACCGAATGAAAAACTGTTTTTT.

This chain links TRBV5-6 with TRBJ2-1; D remains unclear. Germline CDR1 and CDR2: SGHDT and YYEEEE. V was pared by 1 base and J by 8 bases, with 7 bases between. The length of the CDR3 is 12 residues. The CDR3 bases are TGTGCCAGCAGCTTGTTAACGCATGAGCAGTTCTTC. It is translated as CASSLLTHEQFF.

The V gene is TRBV7-6, the J gene TRBJ2-7; the match to TRBD1 covers 9 bases. Trimming at V came to 5 bases and at J to 5 bases, leaving 4 bases not matched to a gene. The V gene's germline CDR1 is SGHVS and CDR2 FNYEAQ. The CDR3 consists of 13 residues. This CDR3 reads CASSTRDRDEQYF. The CDR3 nucleotides are TGTGCCAGCAGCACACGGGACAGGGACGAGCAGTACTTC.

V usage is TRBV2 and J usage is TRBJ2-7; D not certain. The length of the CDR3 is 11 residues. Germline V gene lookup returns CDR1 SNHLY and CDR2 FYNNEI. V dropped 8 bases and J dropped 2 bases, with 7 bases sitting between them. The CDR3 loop reads CASYLTYEQYF. The CDR3 DNA reads TGTGCCAGCTATCTAACCTACGAGCAGTACTTC.

The chain has TRBV3-1 and TRBJ2-5; 11 nucleotides agree with TRBD2. V gave up 1 base and J gave up 2 bases; unmatched junction bases: 0. CDR3 length equals 15 residues. Germline V gene data show CDR1 as LGHDT and CDR2 as YNNKEL (reference sequence). DNA of the CDR3: TGTGCCAGCAGCCAAGGACTAGCGGGGCAAGAGACCCAGTACTTC. Translating gives CASSQGLAGQETQYF.

The chain employs TRBV29-1 and TRBJ1-2; D is unclear. Trimming shortened V by 7 bases and J by 4 bases, and 10 bases separated the two germline ends. The CDR3 loop spans 11 amino acids. Germline CDR1 and CDR2: SQVTM and ANQGSEA. The CDR3 loop reads CSAVGSYGYTF. The CDR3 region has the DNA TGCAGCGCCGTGGGCAGCTATGGCTACACCTTC.

The rearrangement joins TRBV29-1 to TRBJ2-7, with D perhaps matching TRBD1 or TRBD2 (5 bases each). Trimming removed 3 bases at V and 5 bases at J, with 11 bases between. CDR3 size: 12 residues. Germline-derived CDR1 and CDR2 are SQVTM and ANQGSEA. As DNA, the CDR3 is TGCAGCGTTGAGTATGGGGGTCACGAGCAGTACTTC. Translated: CSVEYGGHEQYF.

V is TRBV28 and J is TRBJ2-1; tentative D call: TRBD2 (6 bases). Germline V gene lookup returns CDR1 MDHEN and CDR2 SYDVKM. Trimming shortened V by 2 bases and J by 10 bases, and 9 bases separated the two germline ends. The CDR3 extends over 12 amino acids. As DNA, the CDR3 is TGTGCCAGCAGTTTAACTAGCTACGAGCAGTTCTTC. Protein product: CASSLTSYEQFF.

This rearrangement joins TRBV7-9 to TRBJ2-3; D unresolved. Per germline, CDR1 SEHNR and CDR2 FQNEAQ (reference sequence). V dropped 4 bases and J dropped 5 bases, with 7 bases sitting between them. The CDR3 sequence is 12 residues long. CDR3 DNA: TGTGCCAGCAGCTCAGTGGGAGATACGCAGTATTTT. Translated: CASSSVGDTQYF.

This clonotype has only a few counts. The V call is TRBV6-5, the J call TRBJ2-3, with D unresolved. Germline V gives CDR1 MNHEY, CDR2 SVGAGI. This CDR3 has 14 amino acids. The V end was cut by 0 bases, the J end by 6 bases, with 10 bases between. The CDR3 sequence is CASSYSGIPDTQYF. The CDR3 nucleotides are TGTGCCAGCAGTTACTCGGGGATTCCTGATACGCAGTATTTT.

The J gene is TRBJ2-7, the V gene TRBV28; TRBD1 is a possible D gene (6 bases). This CDR3 spans 16 amino acids. Germline-derived CDR1 and CDR2 are MDHEN and SYDVKM. Trimming removed 0 bases from V and 3 bases from J, with 15 bases in between. CDR3 sequence: CASSLWKGEQGYEQYF. The CDR3 bases are TGTGCCAGCAGTTTATGGAAGGGCGAACAGGGCTACGAGCAGTACTTC. Full variable domain (remainder filled in from reference TRBV28 and TRBJ2-7): DVKVTQSSRYLVKRTGEKVFLECVQDMDHENMFWYRQDPGLGLRLIYFSYDVKMKEKGDIPEGYSVSREKKERFSLILESASTNQTSMYLCASSLWKGEQGYEQYFGPGTRLTVT.

CDR3: CASSQDSSVQETQYF. For the CDR3, the DNA is TGCGCCAGCAGCCAAGATAGCTCAGTACAAGAGACCCAGTACTTC. This chain connects TRBV4-1 to TRBJ2-5; D is uncertain. The CDR3 contains 15 residues. Germline values: CDR1 MGHRA, CDR2 YSYEKL. V was pared by 0 bases and J by 2 bases, with 10 bases between.

The chain has TRBV29-1 and TRBJ1-1; the match to TRBD1 covers 7 bases. Per germline, CDR1 SQVTM and CDR2 ANQGSEA. The CDR3 runs to 14 residues. Trimming took 7 bases from V and 10 from J; bases not matched to a gene: 18. CDR3 DNA: TGCAGCGGCCGGGACAGAGGCCATCGAGAGTCAGCTTTCTTT. It encodes CSGRDRGHRESAFF. The full variable domain, its missing parts supplied by reference TRBV29-1 and TRBJ1-1, is SAVISQKPSRDICQRGTSLTIQCQVDSQVTMMFWYRQQPGQSLTLIATANQGSEATYESGFVIDKFPISRPNLTFSTLTVSNMSPEDSSIYLCSGRDRGHRESAFFGQGTRLTVV.

The genes are TRBV2 and TRBJ1-5, with no clear D. Germline CDR1 SNHLY, CDR2 FYNNEI. The CDR3 has 14 amino acids. V was trimmed by 4 bases and J by 0 bases, leaving 7 bases between them. CDR3 bases: TGTGCCAGCAGTGCCGGTTATAGCAATCAGCCCCAGCATTTT. Amino acids: CASSAGYSNQPQHF. Filled out from reference TRBV2 and TRBJ1-5, the complete variable domain reads EPEVTQTPSHQVTQMGQEVILRCVPISNHLYFYWYRQILGQKVEFLVSFYNNEISEKSEIFDDQFSVERPDGSNFTLKIRSTKLEDSAMYFCASSAGYSNQPQHFGDGTRLSIL.

The chain recombines TRBV25-1 with TRBJ1-2; 8 positions agree with TRBD1. Losses at the gene ends were 3 bases for V and 4 bases for J; bases not matched to a gene: 7. This CDR3 is 15 amino acids long. The germline gives CDR1 MGHDK, CDR2 SYGVNS. CDR3 loop: CASSDFPGGAYGYTF. CDR3 in DNA: TGTGCCAGCAGTGACTTCCCAGGGGGCGCCTATGGCTACACCTTC.